The 14 T cell receptor beta chains below come from one sample, sequenced in a study of shared clonotypes between healthy human individuals. Sequenced by immunoSEQ multiplex PCR; TCRdb stores in-frame clones only, minus some. The sample lists around 1,100,000 clones; approximately 77% were seen once. The sequenced sample was memory CD4+ T cells from PBMCs. Sample subset: CD45RA-negative fraction. These receptors were obtained from a man aged 18 to 29 in good health. Some clones in this sample may be carry-over from other donors' samples.

The V and J genes are TRBV7-3 and TRBJ2-1, with D tentatively TRBD2 (7 bases). CDR1 is SGHTA and CDR2 is FQGTGA in the germline V gene. CDR3 length: 14 amino acids. V shed 5 bases and J shed 15 bases, with 23 bases lying between them. As DNA, the CDR3 is TGTGCCAGCAGCCCAAGGGGGGGGCTGCCCGCGAGGTTCTTC. It is translated as CASSPRGGLPARFF.

The gene calls are TRBV6-5 and TRBJ1-1; D uncertain. The V end was cut by 6 bases, the J end by 4 bases, with 9 bases between. This CDR3 comprises 12 residues. CDR1 and CDR2 from the germline V gene are MNHEY and SVGAGI. In DNA form, the CDR3 reads TGTGCCAGCAGCCACCGGAGCACTGAAGCTTTCTTT. Translation: CASSHRSTEAFF.

This clone was seen at least ten times. The chain joins TRBV5-1 to TRBJ2-7, with D tentatively TRBD2 (5 bases). The CDR3 is 13 residues long. Germline loops: CDR1 SGHRS, CDR2 YFSETQ. Trimming cost V 2 bases and J 2 bases, with 8 bases left between them. The CDR3 here is CASSFDSAYEQYF. The CDR3 bases are TGCGCCAGCAGCTTCGATAGCGCCTACGAGCAGTACTTC.

Worth noting for this clone: The same CDR3 is also encoded by other DNA sequences in this sample. The chain carries TRBV5-1 and TRBJ2-2; D not resolved. The CDR3 totals 14 residues. Between the trimmed V and J ends, which lost 4 bases and 1 base, there was a span of 8 bases. The germline CDR1 and CDR2 sequences are SGHRS and YFSETQ. CDR3 DNA: TGCGCCAGCAGCCCGGGCCAGAACACCGGGGAGCTGTTTTTT. Amino acid sequence: CASSPGQNTGELFF. The variable domain in full, completed from reference TRBV5-1 and TRBJ2-2, reads KAGVTQTPRYLIKTRGQQVTLSCSPISGHRSVSWYQQTPGQGLQFLFEYFSETQRNKGNFPGRFSGRQFSNSRSEMNVSTLELGDSALYLCASSPGQNTGELFFGEGSRLTVL.

The chain recombines TRBV6-5 with TRBJ1-5; a weak D match, TRBD1 (6 bases). The CDR3 consists of 16 residues. The germline CDR1 and CDR2 sequences are MNHEY and SVGAGI. Deletions cut 0 bases from V and 6 bases from J, with 15 bases between. The CDR3 sequence: CASSYSAGEYAQPQHF. Written as DNA, the CDR3 is TGTGCCAGCAGTTACTCGGCAGGGGAATATGCTCAGCCCCAGCATTTT.

The rearrangement joins TRBV28 to TRBJ1-1; D gene unclear. Per the germline V gene, CDR1 is MDHEN and CDR2 is SYDVKM. Trimming took 4 bases from V and 0 from J, leaving 6 bases between them. This CDR3 region has 13 residues. CDR3 nucleotide sequence: TGTGCCAGCAGTTCTCCGGTGAACACTGAAGCTTTCTTT. This sequence encodes CASSSPVNTEAFF.

The chain joins TRBV5-6 to TRBJ2-5, with D possibly being TRBD1 or TRBD2 (5 bases each). In germline, CDR1 is SGHDT, CDR2 YYEEEE. The CDR3 is made up of 14 amino acids. V lost 4 bases to trimming and J lost 5 bases, with 15 bases between them. CDR3 DNA sequence: TGTGCCAGCAGCCCCGGGACGCTTGTTGAGACCCAGTACTTC. Amino acid sequence: CASSPGTLVETQYF.

The V call is TRBV10-3, the J call TRBJ2-3, with D possibly being TRBD1 (6 bases). The germline gives CDR1 ENHRY, CDR2 SYGVKD. The CDR3 consists of 15 residues. The V end was cut by 6 bases, the J end by 0 bases, with 13 bases between. Here the CDR3 reads CAISYRQASTDTQYF. Here the CDR3 DNA reads TGTGCCATCAGCTACAGACAGGCGAGCACAGATACGCAGTATTTT.

This clone has only a few counts. The chain has TRBV7-9 and TRBJ2-7; weak D call: TRBD2 (5 bases). From germline, CDR1 is SEHNR and CDR2 FQNEAQ (reference sequence). V gave up 3 bases and J gave up 6 bases, with 9 bases separating them. The CDR3 is made up of 12 amino acids. The CDR3 here is CASSFKGVEQYF. CDR3 nucleotides: TGTGCCAGCAGCTTCAAGGGAGTCGAGCAGTACTTC.

The chain joins TRBV28 to TRBJ1-2; D might be TRBD1 (6 bases). The CDR3 loop spans 12 amino acids. Per the germline V gene, CDR1 is MDHEN and CDR2 is SYDVKM. The ends were cut back, 8 bases at V and 1 base at J, with 8 bases in the middle. CDR3 region: CASGQLNYGYTF. The CDR3 region has the DNA TGTGCCAGCGGACAGCTTAACTATGGCTACACCTTC.

This clone was recorded only once. The chain is built from TRBV11-2 and TRBJ1-3; D not resolved. The CDR3 runs 17 residues. Between the trimmed V and J ends, which lost 2 bases and 6 bases, there was a span of 20 bases. Per the germline V gene, CDR1 is SGHAT and CDR2 is FQNNGV. The chain's CDR3 is CASSLFGAAAYKNTIYF. The CDR3 nucleotides read TGTGCCAGCAGCTTATTTGGAGCCGCGGCTTATAAAAACACCATATATTTT.

This CDR3 reads CASSLGGATHQPQHF. CDR3 sequence (DNA): TGTGCCAGCAGCTTAGGGGGGGCGACCCATCAGCCCCAGCATTTT. The gene calls are TRBV7-3 and TRBJ1-5, with D perhaps matching TRBD1 (6 bases). The CDR3 contains 15 residues. V was trimmed by 2 bases and J by 5 bases, leaving 13 bases between them. The germline V gene has CDR1 SGHTA and CDR2 FQGTGA. Variable domain in full (rest from reference TRBV7-3 and TRBJ1-5): GAGVSQTPSNKVTEKGKYVELRCDPISGHTALYWYRQSLGQGPEFLIYFQGTGAADDSGLPNDRFFAVRPEGSVSTLKIQRTERGDSAVYLCASSLGGATHQPQHFGDGTRLSIL.

This clone was seen only a few times. The chain recombines TRBV28 with TRBJ2-7; 8 bases line up with TRBD2. CDR3 length: 13 amino acids. The V segment lost 5 bases and the J segment 6 bases; nucleotides outside the gene matches: 6. CDR1 is MDHEN and CDR2 is SYDVKM in the germline V gene. CDR3 sequence (DNA): TGTGCCAGCAGTAGCGGGAGTCTGGGCGAGCAGTACTTC. It is translated as CASSSGSLGEQYF.

CDR3 nucleotides: TGTGCCAGCAGCTTAGAAGGTTATGGGCTGGAGAACACCGGGGAGCTGTTTTTT. Its protein is CASSLEGYGLENTGELFF. The chain joins TRBV7-2 to TRBJ2-2; unclear D gene. The CDR3 has 18 residues. V was pared by 1 base and J by 1 base, with 16 bases between. Germline lookup yields CDR1 SGHTA and CDR2 FQGNSA.